This passage covers 13 T cell receptor beta chains from one sample sequenced in a study of T-cell reconstitution after alpha-beta-depleted transplantation in children. Molecular barcoding with unique molecular identifiers was used for the TCRbeta library. A single record per CDR3 protein comes from TCRdb applying MiXCR to the PCR reads. Altogether roughly 400,000 distinct CDR3 sequences are present, over 40% being singletons, with the ten largest covering under 35%. The specimen was PBMCs, collected before TCRalphabeta/CD19-depleted stem cell transplant. Receptors were obtained from a girl aged 2 to 10 with aplastic anemia, due to receive a stem cell transplant.

The chain employs TRBV20-1 and TRBJ1-5; D not resolved. Germline CDR1 and CDR2: DFQATT and SNEGSKA (reference sequence). There are 13 residues in the CDR3. The CDR3 DNA follows: TGCAGCGGTAAAAGGGAGGGCAATCAGCCCCAGCATTTT. Amino acids: CSGKREGNQPQHF.

The chain links TRBV15 to TRBJ1-4; possible D gene TRBD1, 6 bases. With 0 bases removed from V and 8 bases from J, the gap between germline ends came to 25 bases. Germline CDR1 LNHNV, CDR2 YYDKDF (reference sequence). The CDR3 covers 19 residues. CDR3 region: CATSRDPGGPASASEKLFF. DNA of the CDR3: TGTGCCACCAGCAGAGATCCGGGGGGCCCAGCGTCGGCGAGCGAAAAACTGTTTTTT.

With regard to this clonotype: A clone one base away is much larger, so this may be a read error. The rearrangement links TRBV7-9 to TRBJ2-5, with 7 bases matching TRBD2. This CDR3 has 11 amino acids. CDR1 and CDR2 from the germline V gene are SEHNR and FQNEAQ (reference sequence). Trimming removed 7 bases from V and 5 bases from J; junction bases left unmatched: 1. The CDR3 DNA reads as TGTGCCAGCAACGGGGGGGAGACCCAGTACTTC. Translation: CASNGGETQYF.

The rearrangement links TRBV20-1 to TRBJ2-7; D possibly uses TRBD1 or TRBD2 (5 bases each). V lost 0 bases, J lost 0 bases, and 15 bases lay in between. The CDR3 is 16 residues long. Germline loops: CDR1 DFQATT, CDR2 SNEGSKA (reference sequence). The CDR3, as DNA: TGCAGTGCTAGAGATCAGGGAGCAGCCTCCTCCTACGAGCAGTACTTC. Translated, it gives CSARDQGAASSYEQYF.

This clonotype was observed a handful of times. V usage is TRBV7-2 and J usage is TRBJ1-2, with no clear D. The CDR3 length is 14 residues. Germline V gene sequence: CDR1 SGHTA, CDR2 FQGNSA. The V gene lost 5 bases and the J gene lost 3 bases, with 13 bases spanning the gap. CDR3 bases: TGTGCCAGCAGCCCTTTTGGGGTGGACTATGGCTACACCTTC. Protein: CASSPFGVDYGYTF.

There are many counts of this clonotype. The genes are TRBV20-1 and TRBJ2-1; 9 positions agree with TRBD1. This CDR3 has 15 residues. With 3 bases clipped from V and 6 bases from J, the junction kept 9 bases outside the gene matches. Looked up from germline, CDR1 is DFQATT and CDR2 is SNEGSKA (reference sequence). The CDR3 reads CSASKGGTGSNEQFF. DNA of the CDR3: TGCAGTGCTAGCAAAGGCGGGACAGGGAGCAATGAGCAGTTCTTC.

This clonotype was seen a handful of times. The chain recombines TRBV7-2 with TRBJ2-2; D gene ambiguous. V was shortened by 2 bases and J by 5 bases, with 12 bases between the two germline ends. The CDR3 consists of 15 residues. Germline assignment: CDR1 SGHTA and CDR2 FQGNSA. The CDR3 sequence is CASSLNRIRTGELFF. CDR3 DNA: TGTGCCAGCAGCTTAAATCGAATACGGACCGGGGAGCTGTTTTTT.

This clonotype has just one count. This rearrangement joins TRBV5-1 to TRBJ1-6; no clear D. CDR1 and CDR2 from the germline V gene are SGHRS and YFSETQ. V was pared by 0 bases and J by 4 bases, with 5 bases between. This CDR3 contains 14 residues. The CDR3 is CASSLDKYNSPLHF. The CDR3 DNA reads as TGCGCCAGCAGCTTGGACAAATATAATTCACCCCTCCACTTT.

Regarding this clonotype: A much bigger clone sits one base away, suggesting this may be a read error. As the CDR3 is not closed by the conserved phenylalanine or tryptophan, this likely results from a read error. This chain uses TRBV25-1 with TRBJ2-2, with 7 bases lining up with TRBD1. The CDR3 runs to 15 residues. The V gene's germline CDR1 is MGHDK and CDR2 SYGVNS. V shed 7 bases and J 0 bases; nucleotides not matched to a gene: 5. CDR3 loop: CASTLQGANTGELFL. Written as DNA, the CDR3 is TGTGCCAGCACTCTTCAGGGGGCGAACACCGGGGAGCTGTTTCTT.

The CDR3 DNA reads as TGTGCCAGCAGGCAGACGGTCACCGGGGAGCTGTTTTTT. Translated, it gives CASRQTVTGELFF. V is TRBV12-3 or TRBV12-4 and J is TRBJ2-2; D gene uncertain. This CDR3 has 13 residues. V was cut by 6 bases and J by 4 bases, with 9 bases left in between.

This clonotype appeared once. The chain is built from TRBV5-1 and TRBJ2-2; TRBD2 is a possible D gene (6 bases). V lost 0 bases and J lost 0, with 21 bases in between. There are 20 residues in the CDR3. Germline lookup yields CDR1 SGHRS and CDR2 YFSETQ. CDR3 residues: CASSLDFSGLTISNTGELFF. CDR3 nucleotides: TGCGCCAGCAGCTTGGATTTTAGCGGTCTAACTATCTCGAACACCGGGGAGCTGTTTTTT.

This clonotype was counted at least ten times. This chain uses TRBV7-9 with TRBJ2-3, with TRBD2 identical over 8 bases. The V gene's germline CDR1 is SEHNR and CDR2 FQNEAQ (reference sequence). Trimming at V came to 3 bases and at J to 6 bases, leaving 11 bases not matched to a gene. This CDR3 is 16 amino acids long. Here the CDR3 reads CASSFTASGRWDTQYF. CDR3 sequence (DNA): TGTGCCAGCAGCTTCACGGCCAGCGGGAGATGGGATACGCAGTATTTT. Looking up the rest from reference TRBV7-9 and TRBJ2-3 gives the full variable domain: DTGVSQNPRHKITKRGQNVTFRCDPISEHNRLYWYRQTLGQGPEFLTYFQNEAQLEKSRLLSDRFSAERPKGSFSTLEIQRTEQGDSAMYLCASSFTASGRWDTQYFGPGTRLTVL.

The rearrangement uses TRBV28 and TRBJ2-6, with no clear D. CDR3 size: 19 residues. Trimming cost V 7 bases and J 0 bases, with 22 bases left between them. Germline V lookup: CDR1 MDHEN, CDR2 SYDVKM. DNA of the CDR3: TGTGCCAGCACCCCTCATCCCGTTCTGAAATCCTCTGGGGCCAACGTCCTGACTTTC. It encodes CASTPHPVLKSSGANVLTF.